This TCR beta chain was documented in a study of cytomegalovirus exposure and HLA in healthy donors. Study as a whole: The early release's HLA-typed donors yielded approximately 82 million unique TCRs.

The PCR made use of 60 Vbeta and 13 Jbeta primers. Measured with immunoSEQ multiplex PCR; TCRdb has only the in-frame clones, and not every one. Of around 67,000 clones in the sample, 78% were seen once. The junction had 8 bases not matched to a gene; V was cut back by 5 bases and J by 6 bases. The CDR3 totals 14 residues. The germline CDR1 and CDR2 sequences are MDHEN and SYDVKM. This clone appeared a single time. This TCR was recovered from a man aged 18 to 29 in good health and CMV-seropositive. The chain joins TRBV28 to TRBJ1-2; 8 bases match TRBD1. The specimen sequenced was PBMCs. CDR3: CASSLPTGANGYTF. The CDR3 DNA reads as TGTGCCAGCAGTCTGCCGACAGGGGCGAATGGCTACACCTTC.